These T cell receptor beta chains were read from a single sample in a study of lymphopenia after photon versus proton radiotherapy. Generated by immunoSEQ multiplex PCR, the TCRdb table keeps only in-frame clones and is missing some. The data show 37,000 or so clones, about 83% seen once. Sample: peripheral blood, taken from a patient treated with photon-based radiotherapy. The receptors originated from a middle-aged man with gastric cancer. Both conserved end residues are part of each CDR3. The D gene is left open where the match is weak. Size tells how often a clone was seen (once, few, many) or the class of an expanded clone, and some rows leave it out.

CDR3 length	J gene	D gene	clone size	V gene	CDR3 protein	CDR3 DNA
13	TRBJ2-1	-	-	TRBV6-1	CASRSGLYNEQFF	TGTGCCAGCAGGTCAGGACTCTACAATGAGCAGTTCTTC
15	TRBJ2-1	-	-	TRBV6-1	CASTLGRSSYNEQFF	TGTGCCAGCACTCTCGGCCGGAGCTCCTACAATGAGCAGTTCTTC
15	TRBJ1-5	TRBD1	-	TRBV5-1	CASSLNDREGQPQHF	TGCGCCAGCAGCTTGAACGACAGGGAGGGTCAGCCCCAGCATTTT
14	TRBJ1-1	-	-	TRBV5-8	CASSLYRSNTEAFF	TGTGCCAGCAGCTTATACAGGAGTAACACTGAAGCTTTCTTT
13	TRBJ1-3	-	-	TRBV11-2	CASSPAVGNTIYF	TGTGCCAGCAGCCCTGCAGTTGGAAACACCATATATTTT
15	TRBJ1-5	TRBD1	-	TRBV15	CATSRTGDGYQPQHF	TGTGCCACCAGCAGAACAGGGGATGGTTATCAGCCCCAGCATTTT
17	TRBJ2-1	TRBD1	-	TRBV27	CASSSPLGKGAQDEQFF	TGTGCCAGCAGTTCCCCCCTGGGAAAGGGGGCTCAGGATGAGCAGTTCTTC
15	TRBJ1-1	-	once	TRBV2	CASSAIWGGNTEAFF	TGTGCCAGCAGTGCCATATGGGGGGGCAACACTGAAGCTTTCTTT
16	TRBJ2-3	-	-	TRBV11-1	CASSLVRLANTDTQYF	TGTGCCAGCAGCTTAGTTCGTCTAGCGAACACAGATACGCAGTATTTT
14	TRBJ2-7	-	-	TRBV21-1	CASSSPGSSYEQYF	TGTGCCAGCAGCAGCCCAGGGAGTTCCTACGAGCAGTACTTC
14	TRBJ1-1	-	-	TRBV5-4	CASSPNRRPSRAFF	TGTGCCAGCAGCCCTAACAGGCGCCCAAGTAGAGCTTTCTTT
15	TRBJ2-7	TRBD2	-	TRBV28	CASTLGGGVSYEQYF	TGTGCCAGCACCCTTGGGGGAGGGGTCTCCTACGAGCAGTACTTC
15	TRBJ2-7	TRBD2	-	TRBV7-9	CASSRRGLEGDEQYF	TGTGCCAGCAGCCGCCGGGGACTAGAGGGAGACGAGCAGTACTTC
15	TRBJ2-1	TRBD2	-	TRBV6-4	CASSLVGGPANEQFF	TGTGCCAGCAGTCTGGTGGGAGGGCCCGCGAATGAGCAGTTCTTC
15	TRBJ1-3	-	-	TRBV10-3	CAISAGTLSGNTIYF	TGTGCCATCAGTGCCGGGACCCTCTCTGGAAACACCATATATTTT
19	TRBJ2-2	-	-	TRBV5-1	CASSQPRTGIELNTGELFF	TGCGCCAGCAGTCAGCCACGCACAGGAATCGAATTGAACACCGGGGAGCTGTTTTTT
15	TRBJ2-7	TRBD2	-	TRBV7-2	CASSLRRDYYYEQYF	TGTGCCAGCAGCTTGCGCCGGGACTACTACTACGAGCAGTACTTC
15	TRBJ2-2	-	-	TRBV27	CASSFSYRNTGELFF	TGTGCCAGCAGTTTTTCGTACAGGAACACCGGGGAGCTGTTTTTT
16	TRBJ1-2	TRBD1	-	TRBV4-2	CASSPGQGGGGRGYTF	TGTGCCAGCAGCCCGGGACAGGGCGGGGGCGGGCGGGGCTACACCTTC
15	TRBJ2-1	TRBD2	-	TRBV18	CASSIGLAGANEQFF	TGTGCCAGCTCGATTGGACTAGCGGGAGCCAATGAGCAGTTCTTC
14	TRBJ2-7	-	-	TRBV9	CASSLLGEWYEQYF	TGTGCCAGCAGCCTGTTGGGGGAGTGGTACGAGCAGTACTTC
15	TRBJ2-3	TRBD2	-	TRBV5-1	CASSLRTSGTDTQYF	TGCGCCAGCAGCCTTAGGACTAGCGGCACAGATACGCAGTATTTT
14	TRBJ2-2	-	-	TRBV4-1	CASSQILGSGELFF	TGCGCCAGCAGCCAGATCCTAGGCTCTGGGGAGCTGTTTTTT
15	TRBJ1-2	-	few	TRBV19	CASSIDERGNYGYTF	TGTGCCAGTAGTATAGACGAGAGAGGGAACTATGGCTACACCTTC
15	TRBJ1-5	TRBD1	-	TRBV7-2	CASSLQDREDQPQHF	TGTGCCAGCAGCTTACAGGACAGGGAAGATCAGCCCCAGCATTTT
14	TRBJ1-1	TRBD1	-	TRBV7-9	CASSRTGTNTEAFF	TGTGCCAGCAGCCGGACAGGAACGAACACTGAAGCTTTCTTT
15	TRBJ2-7	-	-	TRBV18	CASSPFKGTYYEQYF	TGTGCCAGCTCACCCTTCAAAGGGACCTACTACGAGCAGTACTTC
16	TRBJ1-3	TRBD1	-	TRBV2	CASSETGARSGNTIYF	TGTGCCAGCAGTGAGACAGGGGCCCGCTCTGGAAACACCATATATTTT
15	TRBJ2-7	TRBD1	once	TRBV15	CATSRGDREGDEQYF	TGTGCCACCAGCAGAGGAGACAGGGAAGGAGACGAGCAGTACTTC
16	TRBJ2-7	TRBD2	-	TRBV7-2	CASSLSGLAGGYEQYF	TGTGCCAGCAGCCTATCGGGACTAGCGGGAGGTTACGAGCAGTACTTC
14	TRBJ2-1	TRBD1	-	TRBV30	CAWNTGVSYNEQFF	TGTGCCTGGAACACAGGGGTTTCCTACAATGAGCAGTTCTTC
14	TRBJ2-5	-	-	TRBV12-5	CASGPGPNQETQYF	TGTGCTAGTGGTCCTGGGCCCAACCAAGAGACCCAGTACTTC
14	TRBJ2-1	TRBD2	-	TRBV19	CASKGTSGINEQFF	TGTGCCAGCAAAGGGACTAGCGGGATCAATGAGCAGTTCTTC
17	TRBJ2-1	TRBD2	-	TRBV15	CATSRDWPLAGRNEQFF	TGTGCCACCAGCAGAGATTGGCCACTAGCGGGTCGGAATGAGCAGTTCTTC
14	TRBJ1-4	-	-	TRBV9	CASARMADNEKLFF	TGTGCCAGCGCTCGGATGGCTGATAATGAAAAACTGTTTTTT
16	TRBJ2-1	TRBD2	-	TRBV9	CASSPPGLAGYNEQFF	TGTGCCAGCAGCCCACCTGGACTAGCGGGCTACAATGAGCAGTTCTTC
15	TRBJ2-1	TRBD2	-	TRBV4-1	CASSHPGLAYNEQFF	TGCGCCAGCAGCCACCCCGGACTAGCTTACAATGAGCAGTTCTTC
14	TRBJ2-5	-	-	TRBV18	CASSPSDPQETQYF	TGTGCCAGCTCACCAAGCGACCCCCAAGAGACCCAGTACTTC